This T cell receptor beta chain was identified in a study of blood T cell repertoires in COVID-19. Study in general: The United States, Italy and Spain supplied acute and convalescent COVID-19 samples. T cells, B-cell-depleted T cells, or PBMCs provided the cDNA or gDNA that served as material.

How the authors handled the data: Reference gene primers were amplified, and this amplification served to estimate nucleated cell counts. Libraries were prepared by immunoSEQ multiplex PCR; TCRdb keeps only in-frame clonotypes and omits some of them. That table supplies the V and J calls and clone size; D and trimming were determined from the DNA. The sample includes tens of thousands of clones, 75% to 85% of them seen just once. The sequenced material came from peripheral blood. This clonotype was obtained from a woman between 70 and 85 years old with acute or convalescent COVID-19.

CDR3 protein: CASSLPGQGRRNEQFF. In nucleotides, the CDR3 is TGTGCCAGCAGCCTGCCCGGACAGGGGAGGAGGAATGAGCAGTTCTTC. V and J are TRBV7-9 and TRBJ2-1, with 9 positions matching TRBD1. V dropped 5 bases and J dropped 7; count of bases not matched to a gene: 12. The CDR3 has 16 residues. Germline values: CDR1 SEHNR, CDR2 FQNEAQ (reference sequence).